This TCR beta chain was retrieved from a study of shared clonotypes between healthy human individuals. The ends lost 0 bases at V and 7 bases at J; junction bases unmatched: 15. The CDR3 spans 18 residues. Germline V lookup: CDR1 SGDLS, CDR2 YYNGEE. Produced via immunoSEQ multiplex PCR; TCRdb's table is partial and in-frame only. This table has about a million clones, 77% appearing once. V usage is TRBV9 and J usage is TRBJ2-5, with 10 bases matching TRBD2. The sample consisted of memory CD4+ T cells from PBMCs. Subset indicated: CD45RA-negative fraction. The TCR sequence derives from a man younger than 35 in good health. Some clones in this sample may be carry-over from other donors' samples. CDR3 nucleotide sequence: TGTGCCAGCAGCGTAGGGCGGGTGGCTAGCGGGAGAGGGGGGACCCAGTACTTC. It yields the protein CASSVGRVASGRGGTQYF.